What follows describes a single T cell receptor (beta chain). What it binds is unknown. Trimming took off 8 bases at V and 0 bases at J, with 13 bases between the two ends. The V gene's germline CDR1 is MNHNY and CDR2 SVGAGI (reference sequence). The CDR3 totals 14 residues. Here immunoSEQ multiplex PCR was the method, and the copy in TCRdb shows in-frame clones only, minus some. The sample carries about 2.4 million clones, more than 85% recorded once. The data stem from a study of shared clonotypes between healthy human individuals. Study observations and caveats: Among donors, the sharing of clonotypes was expected to be influenced by sequencing depth.

Material: naive CD4+ T cells from PBMCs. The sample's subset: CD45RA+ positively selected. This chain joins TRBV6-6 and TRBJ1-1; TRBD1 is a possible D gene (5 bases). The receptor was derived from a man aged 18-30 years in good health. Some clones in this sample may be carry-over from other donors' samples. This CDR3 reads CASGTHSMNTEAFF. CDR3 bases: TGTGCCAGCGGGACGCACTCAATGAACACTGAAGCTTTCTTT.